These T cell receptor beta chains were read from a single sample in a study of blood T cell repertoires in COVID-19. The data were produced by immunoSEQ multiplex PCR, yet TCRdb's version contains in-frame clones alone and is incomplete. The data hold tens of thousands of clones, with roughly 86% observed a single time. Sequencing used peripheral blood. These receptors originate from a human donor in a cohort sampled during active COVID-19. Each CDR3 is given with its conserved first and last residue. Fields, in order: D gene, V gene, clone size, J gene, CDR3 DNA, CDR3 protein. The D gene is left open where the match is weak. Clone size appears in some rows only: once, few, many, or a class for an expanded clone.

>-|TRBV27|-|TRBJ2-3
TGTGCCAGCAGTTTACGGACTGGCACAGATACGCAGTATTTT
CASSLRTGTDTQYF
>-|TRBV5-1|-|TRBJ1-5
TGCGCCAGCAGCTTCGGCAGGGGACAGCCCCAGCATTTT
CASSFGRGQPQHF
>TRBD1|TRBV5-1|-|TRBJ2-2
TGCGCCAGCAGCCCGCTGGACAGGGGGAACACCGGGGAGCTGTTTTTT
CASSPLDRGNTGELFF
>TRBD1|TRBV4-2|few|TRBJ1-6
TGTGCCAGCAGCCCCCGGGACAGGCCGAATTCACCCCTCCACTTT
CASSPRDRPNSPLHF
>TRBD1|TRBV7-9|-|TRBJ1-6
TGTGCCAGCAGCCCCGGGACAGTCGCCAATTCACCCCTCCACTTT
CASSPGTVANSPLHF
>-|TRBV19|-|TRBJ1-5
TGTGCCAGTAGTATAACCCCGGGGGTAGGTCAGCCCCAGCATTTT
CASSITPGVGQPQHF
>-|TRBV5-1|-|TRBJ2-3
TGCGCCAGCAGCTTAACACGTACGCAGTATTTT
CASSLTRTQYF
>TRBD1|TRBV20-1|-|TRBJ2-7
TGCAGTGCTAGTAAAGCGACAGGGGATTCTGGCGAGCAGTACTTC
CSASKATGDSGEQYF
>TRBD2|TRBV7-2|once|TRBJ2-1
TGTGCCAGCAGCCTGTTATCGGGACTAGTGGGAGGCAATGAGCAGTTCTTC
CASSLLSGLVGGNEQFF
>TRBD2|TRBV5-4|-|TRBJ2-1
TGTGCCAGCAGCCCGGGTGGGACTAGCGGTTTAAATGAGCAGTTCTTC
CASSPGGTSGLNEQFF
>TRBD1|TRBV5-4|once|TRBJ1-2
TGTGCCAGCAGCCCCGGGACAGGGAACACCTTC
CASSPGTGNTF
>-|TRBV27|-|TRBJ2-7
TGTGCCAGCAGTTTATTGTCGGGCTACGAGCAGTACTTC
CASSLLSGYEQYF
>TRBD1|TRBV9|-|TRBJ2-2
TGTGCCAGCAGCGTAGGGACAGGATTAGCGACCGGGGAGCTGTTTTTT
CASSVGTGLATGELFF
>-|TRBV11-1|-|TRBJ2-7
TGTGCCAGCAGTCCAACAGGGTACGAGCAGTACTTC
CASSPTGYEQYF
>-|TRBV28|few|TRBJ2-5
TGTGCCAGCAGTTCTGGAATCCCGTCGGGGCAGTACTTC
CASSSGIPSGQYF
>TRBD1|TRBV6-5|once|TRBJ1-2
TGTGCCAGCAGCCCAAGAGACAGGGGTTATGGCTACACCTTC
CASSPRDRGYGYTF
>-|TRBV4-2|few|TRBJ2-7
TGTGCCAGCAGCCAAGCGGTGTCTGACACCTACGAGCAGTACTTC
CASSQAVSDTYEQYF
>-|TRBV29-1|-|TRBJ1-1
TGCAGCGTCGGCGACAGGGAAGCTTTCTTT
CSVGDREAFF
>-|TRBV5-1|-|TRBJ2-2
TGCGCCAGCAGCTTGGGGGGGCCCGGGGAGCTGTTTTTT
CASSLGGPGELFF
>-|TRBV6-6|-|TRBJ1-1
TGTGCCAGCAAACGGGGGTCCACTGAAGCTTTCTTT
CASKRGSTEAFF
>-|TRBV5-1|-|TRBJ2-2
TGCGCCAGCAGCTTGCGAGAATCCACCGGGGAGCTGTTTTTT
CASSLRESTGELFF
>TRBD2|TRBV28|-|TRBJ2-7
TGTGCCAGCAGCCCGGGGACTAGCGGGTCATACGAGCAGTACTTC
CASSPGTSGSYEQYF
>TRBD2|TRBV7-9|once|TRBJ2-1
TGTGCCAGCAGCGCGGGACTAAACTACAATGAGCAGTTCTTC
CASSAGLNYNEQFF
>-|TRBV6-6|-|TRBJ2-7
TGTGCCAGCAGGGCCTTTGAGGCTAGCCACGAGCAGTACTTC
CASRAFEASHEQYF
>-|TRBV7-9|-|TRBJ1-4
TGTGCCAGCAGGCCTTCAGTTGCAACTAATGAAAAACTGTTTTTT
CASRPSVATNEKLFF
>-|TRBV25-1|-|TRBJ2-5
TGTGCCAGCAGTGTACTCTACAGGACCCAAGAGACCCAGTACTTC
CASSVLYRTQETQYF
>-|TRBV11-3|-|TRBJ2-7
TGTGCCAGCAGCTTAGGGGCAGGGAAGGCCGACGAGCAGTACTTC
CASSLGAGKADEQYF
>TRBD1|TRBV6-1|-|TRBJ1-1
TGTGCCAGCAGTGAACAGACAGGGGGCTACACTGAAGCTTTCTTT
CASSEQTGGYTEAFF
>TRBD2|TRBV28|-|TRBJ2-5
TGTGCCAGCAGTTTGGGGGGGACTAGCGGGCAAGAGACCCAGTACTTC
CASSLGGTSGQETQYF
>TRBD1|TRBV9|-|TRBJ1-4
TGTGCCAGCAGCGACGGACAGGGAAAAGAAAAACTGTTTTTT
CASSDGQGKEKLFF
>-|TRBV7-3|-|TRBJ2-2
TGTGCCAGCAGCCCAAAGACTAGCACCGGGGAGCTGTTTTTT
CASSPKTSTGELFF
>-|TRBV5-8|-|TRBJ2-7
TGTGCCAGCACGAGGAGCGGGTTTTCCTACGAGCAGTACTTC
CASTRSGFSYEQYF
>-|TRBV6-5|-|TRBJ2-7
TGTGCCAGCACCGAGAGCGGCTACTCCTACGAGCAGTACTTC
CASTESGYSYEQYF
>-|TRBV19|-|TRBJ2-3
TGTGCCAGTAGTTCTTCAATGGGCACTAGCACAGATACGCAGTATTTT
CASSSSMGTSTDTQYF
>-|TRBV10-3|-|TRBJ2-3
TGTGCCATCGGGCAGGGACTCGGGGATACGCAGTATTTT
CAIGQGLGDTQYF
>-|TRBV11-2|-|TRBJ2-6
TGTGCCAGCAGCTTAGAGTTCAGGGCTGGGGCCAACGTCCTGACTTTC
CASSLEFRAGANVLTF
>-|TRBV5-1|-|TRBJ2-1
TGCGCCAGCAGTAACGGGAGTCGGTACAATGAGCAGTTCTTC
CASSNGSRYNEQFF
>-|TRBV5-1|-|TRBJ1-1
TGCGCCAGCAGCCCACATACAGGGAACACTGAAGCTTTCTTT
CASSPHTGNTEAFF
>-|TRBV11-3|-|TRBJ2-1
TGTGCCAGCACTCCGCGAGCCCCAACCGGGTCTTCGTACAATGAGCAGTTCTTC
CASTPRAPTGSSYNEQFF
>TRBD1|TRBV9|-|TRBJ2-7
TGTGCCAGCAGCGTAGAGGGACAGGGGCGTAAGCAGTACTTC
CASSVEGQGRKQYF
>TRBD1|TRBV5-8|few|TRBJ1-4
TGTGCCAGCAGTTTCACAGGGGCGAGTGCTAATGAAAAACTGTTTTTT
CASSFTGASANEKLFF
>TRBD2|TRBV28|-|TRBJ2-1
TGTGCCAGCAGTCGAATGGGACTAGCATCCTACAATGAGCAGTTCTTC
CASSRMGLASYNEQFF
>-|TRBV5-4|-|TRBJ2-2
TGTGCCAGTGGACACCCCGCGGTAGGGACCGGGGAGCTGTTTTTT
CASGHPAVGTGELFF
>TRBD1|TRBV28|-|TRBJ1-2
TGTGCCAGCAGTTCAACCGGGACAGGGAAGGATGGCTACACCTTC
CASSSTGTGKDGYTF
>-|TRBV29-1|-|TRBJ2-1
TGCAGCGTGATCAGGGTGCATGAGCAGTTCTTC
CSVIRVHEQFF
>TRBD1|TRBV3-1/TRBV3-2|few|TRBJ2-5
TGTGCCAGCAGACGACAGGGGGGAGAGACCCAGTACTTC
CASRRQGGETQYF
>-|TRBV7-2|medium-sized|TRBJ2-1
TGTGCCAGCAGCTTTGGGTGGGGGGACCAAACTCAGTTCTTC
CASSFGWGDQTQFF
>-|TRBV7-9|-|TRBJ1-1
TGTGCCAGCAGCTCGGGAATTTACACTGAAGCTTTCTTT
CASSSGIYTEAFF
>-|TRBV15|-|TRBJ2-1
TGTGCCACCAGCAGAGGCAGTTTCGCGCAGGAGGGGTTCTTC
CATSRGSFAQEGFF
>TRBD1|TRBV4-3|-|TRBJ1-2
TGCGCCAGCAGCCAACGGGACAGGGCTTTCTATGGCTACACCTTC
CASSQRDRAFYGYTF
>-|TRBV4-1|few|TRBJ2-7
TGCGCCAGCAGCCAAGGGGCAGTCCTCTCGGGGGAGCAGTACTTC
CASSQGAVLSGEQYF
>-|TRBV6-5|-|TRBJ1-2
TGTGCCAGCAGTTACACCCAAACGGGGGATGGCTACACCTTC
CASSYTQTGDGYTF
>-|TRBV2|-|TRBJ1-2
TGTGCCAGCAGAGGAGACTATGGCTACACCTTC
CASRGDYGYTF
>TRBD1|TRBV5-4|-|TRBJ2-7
TGTGCCAGCAGCTTAAAGACAGGGCCGGACTACGAGCAGTACTTC
CASSLKTGPDYEQYF
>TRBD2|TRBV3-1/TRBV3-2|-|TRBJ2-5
TGTGCCAGCAGCCAGAATAGCGGGAGTGGAGAGACCCAGTACTTC
CASSQNSGSGETQYF
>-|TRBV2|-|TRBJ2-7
TGTGCCAGCAGGGGGGACTTAGCCAACGAGCAGTACTTC
CASRGDLANEQYF
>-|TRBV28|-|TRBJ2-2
TGTGCCAGCAAAGCGCCCGGGGAGCTGTTTTTT
CASKAPGELFF